This is a list of T cell receptor beta chains from one sample in a study of T cell responses to AZD1222 COVID-19 vaccine. Only in-frame clones appear in the TCRdb table, and some are missing; sequencing was by immunoSEQ multiplex PCR. The table has around 88,000 clones, approximately 86% seen once. Sequenced material: peripheral blood, taken on day 0 of MenACWY control vaccination. These receptors originate from an adult in good health. CDR3s include the opening cysteine and the closing phenylalanine or tryptophan. The D gene is left open where the match is weak. A row's size may be missing; if present it is once, few, many or a size class.

CDR3: CASITGEGHPNYGYTF
DNA: TGCGCCAGCATCACCGGGGAGGGACACCCAAACTATGGCTACACCTTC
J: TRBJ1-2
size: NA
V: TRBV23-1
length: 16
D: NA

CDR3: CASSSGTGLGGELFF
DNA: TGTGCCAGCAGCTCCGGGACAGGGCTGGGCGGGGAGCTGTTTTTT
J: TRBJ2-2
size: NA
V: TRBV7-2
length: 15
D: TRBD1

CDR3: CASSLAGASTDTQYF
DNA: TGTGCCAGCAGCTTGGCCGGGGCTAGCACAGATACGCAGTATTTT
J: TRBJ2-3
size: NA
V: TRBV5-4
length: 15
D: NA

CDR3: CASSHTPQDRAGYGYTF
DNA: TGCGCCAGCAGCCACACCCCCCAGGACAGGGCTGGGTATGGCTACACCTTC
J: TRBJ1-2
size: NA
V: TRBV4-1
length: 17
D: TRBD1

CDR3: CSAPDKVEAFF
DNA: TGCAGCGCCCCCGACAAAGTTGAAGCTTTCTTT
J: TRBJ1-1
size: NA
V: TRBV20-1
length: 11
D: NA

CDR3: CAWTDGANTEAFF
DNA: TGTGCCTGGACCGACGGGGCGAACACTGAAGCTTTCTTT
J: TRBJ1-1
size: NA
V: TRBV30
length: 13
D: NA

CDR3: CASSRRGEGNQPQHF
DNA: TGTGCCAGCAGCCGACGGGGAGAAGGCAATCAGCCCCAGCATTTT
J: TRBJ1-5
size: once
V: TRBV7-9
length: 15
D: NA

CDR3: CASSALGELFF
DNA: TGTGCCAGCAGCGCACTCGGGGAGCTGTTTTTT
J: TRBJ2-2
size: NA
V: TRBV5-4
length: 11
D: NA

CDR3: CASSLSGQGGFTEQFF
DNA: TGTGCCAGCAGCTTGAGTGGACAGGGTGGATTCACTGAGCAGTTCTTC
J: TRBJ2-1
size: NA
V: TRBV5-6
length: 16
D: TRBD1

CDR3: CASSATGSSYNSPLHF
DNA: TGTGCCAGCAGCGCTACAGGGAGCTCCTATAATTCACCCCTCCACTTT
J: TRBJ1-6
size: NA
V: TRBV9
length: 16
D: NA

CDR3: CASSDGTSGGADTQYF
DNA: TGTGCCAGCAGTGACGGGACTAGCGGGGGGGCAGATACGCAGTATTTT
J: TRBJ2-3
size: NA
V: TRBV6-4
length: 16
D: TRBD2

CDR3: CASRTGRKEKLFF
DNA: TGTGCCAGTCGAACAGGGCGGAAGGAAAAACTGTTTTTT
J: TRBJ1-4
size: NA
V: TRBV2
length: 13
D: NA

CDR3: CSVEGRRPGRAITDTQYF
DNA: TGCAGCGTTGAGGGTCGGAGGCCGGGGAGGGCCATCACAGATACGCAGTATTTT
J: TRBJ2-3
size: once
V: TRBV29-1
length: 18
D: TRBD2

CDR3: CASSPGLSGEGYTF
DNA: TGTGCCAGCTCACCAGGGTTATCTGGGGAAGGCTACACCTTC
J: TRBJ1-2
size: NA
V: TRBV18
length: 14
D: NA

CDR3: CASSLARQGREKLFF
DNA: TGTGCCAGCAGCTTGGCGAGACAGGGGCGTGAAAAACTGTTTTTT
J: TRBJ1-4
size: NA
V: TRBV5-6
length: 15
D: TRBD1

CDR3: CASSLGNEQFF
DNA: TGTGCCAGCAGCTTAGGTAATGAGCAGTTCTTC
J: TRBJ2-1
size: NA
V: TRBV7-3
length: 11
D: NA

CDR3: CASSYRQGAYGYTF
DNA: TGTGCCAGCAGTTACCGACAGGGGGCCTATGGCTACACCTTC
J: TRBJ1-2
size: NA
V: TRBV6-2/TRBV6-3
length: 14
D: TRBD1

CDR3: CASTERKTTNEKLFF
DNA: TGTGCCAGCACCGAAAGAAAAACAACTAATGAAAAACTGTTTTTT
J: TRBJ1-4
size: NA
V: TRBV6-5
length: 15
D: NA

CDR3: CASSPSGLVSPLHF
DNA: TGTGCCAGCTCACCTTCAGGGCTGGTATCACCCCTCCACTTT
J: TRBJ1-6
size: NA
V: TRBV18
length: 14
D: NA

CDR3: CASSLGAGRNQPQHF
DNA: TGTGCCAGCAGCTTAGGCGCTGGGAGAAATCAGCCCCAGCATTTT
J: TRBJ1-5
size: once
V: TRBV7-6
length: 15
D: NA

CDR3: CASSDSEGSQSQHF
DNA: TGTGCCAGCAGTGACTCGGAGGGCAGTCAGTCCCAGCATTTT
J: TRBJ1-5
size: NA
V: TRBV6-4
length: 14
D: NA

CDR3: CASHETGGNSPLHF
DNA: TGTGCCAGCCATGAGACAGGGGGTAATTCACCCCTCCACTTT
J: TRBJ1-6
size: NA
V: TRBV28
length: 14
D: TRBD1

CDR3: CASTFDPHPGYTF
DNA: TGTGCCAGCACCTTTGATCCCCACCCGGGCTACACCTTC
J: TRBJ1-2
size: NA
V: TRBV12-3/TRBV12-4
length: 13
D: NA

CDR3: CASSQDRDRGLNYGYTF
DNA: TGCGCCAGCAGCCAAGATCGCGACAGGGGGCTAAACTATGGCTACACCTTC
J: TRBJ1-2
size: NA
V: TRBV4-1
length: 17
D: TRBD1